One and the same sample provided the 10 T cell receptor beta chains below, sequenced in a study of blood T cell repertoires in COVID-19. Method: immunoSEQ multiplex PCR; TCRdb's copy keeps in-frame clones and lacks some. This sample has about 94,000 clones; 75% to 80% occur once, and the top ten carry over 5.5%. Source material: peripheral blood. The receptors stem from a man between 65 and 85 years old with COVID-19, enrolled during active disease.

This sequence joins TRBV3-1 (or the pseudogene TRBV3-2) and TRBJ1-3, with D unclear. Germline assignment: CDR1 LGHDT and CDR2 YNNKEL (reference sequence). There are 11 residues in the CDR3. Trimming stripped 3 bases from V and 7 bases from J, with 4 bases between. The CDR3 coding sequence is TGTGCCAGCAGCCAGGGCAACACCATATATTTT. Protein product: CASSQGNTIYF.

This rearrangement joins TRBV18 to TRBJ2-5; 8 bases line up with TRBD1. Germline V gene sequence: CDR1 KGHSH, CDR2 LQKENI. The CDR3 length is 13 residues. The trim removed 3 bases at V and 3 bases at J, leaving 0 bases unmatched. The CDR3 loop reads CASSPGQEETQYF. The CDR3 DNA reads TGTGCCAGCTCACCGGGACAGGAAGAGACCCAGTACTTC.

This clone has a single count. The V and J genes are TRBV19 and TRBJ2-7; TRBD2 matches 13 bases. The CDR3 sequence is 16 residues long. Germline lookup yields CDR1 LNHDA and CDR2 SQIVND (reference sequence). V trimming: 6 bases; J trimming: 3 bases; junction bases outside the gene matches: 8. The CDR3 region is CASSVGTSGNLYEQYF. The DNA of the CDR3 is TGTGCCAGTAGCGTCGGGACTAGCGGGAACCTCTACGAGCAGTACTTC. The whole variable domain, remainder taken from reference TRBV19 and TRBJ2-7, is DGGITQSPKYLFRKEGQNVTLSCEQNLNHDAMYWYRQDPGQGLRLIYYSQIVNDFQKGDIAEGYSVSREKKESFPLTVTSAQKNPTAFYLCASSVGTSGNLYEQYFGPGTRLTVT.

V and J are TRBV5-1 and TRBJ2-7, with 10 bases aligning to TRBD1. The V gene end was trimmed by 0 bases and the J gene end by 4 bases; junction bases not matched to a gene: 10. The CDR3 has 17 amino acids. CDR1 is SGHRS and CDR2 is YFSETQ in the germline V gene. This CDR3 is CASSLGQGARGLYEQYF. The CDR3, as DNA: TGCGCCAGCAGCTTGGGACAGGGGGCGCGGGGCCTTTACGAGCAGTACTTC.

This clone was seen a few times. This CDR3 reads CASSPRGGESSYEQYF. The CDR3 bases are TGTGCCAGCAGCCCAAGAGGCGGGGAGAGCTCCTACGAGCAGTACTTC. The rearrangement joins TRBV5-5 to TRBJ2-7; tentatively, D is TRBD2 (6 bases). V lost 4 bases to trimming and J lost 0 bases, with 17 bases between them. CDR1 SGHKS and CDR2 YYEKEE come from the germline V gene (reference sequence). This CDR3 contains 16 residues.

The CDR3 loop is CASSLTGQGYTF. The DNA for the CDR3 is TGTGCCAGCAGCTTGACAGGGCAAGGCTACACCTTC. The V call is TRBV7-8, the J call TRBJ1-2; 7 bases fit TRBD1. The trim removed 3 bases at V and 8 bases at J, leaving 3 bases unmatched. The CDR3 has 12 residues. The germline CDR1 and CDR2 sequences are SGHVS and FQNEAQ.

This chain links TRBV11-2 with TRBJ2-7, with TRBD1 as a possible D gene (5 bases). CDR3 length: 14 residues. V lost 3 bases, J lost 2 bases, and 11 bases lay in between. CDR1 and CDR2 (germline): SGHAT, FQNNGV. Here the CDR3 DNA reads TGTGCCAGCAGCTTTCAGGGTCCCACCTACGAGCAGTACTTC. It specifies CASSFQGPTYEQYF.

V is TRBV6-5 and J is TRBJ2-3; perhaps TRBD1 as D (5 bases). Germline V lookup: CDR1 MNHEY, CDR2 SVGAGI. Trimming cost V 6 bases and J 0 bases, with 7 bases left between them. The CDR3 is made up of 13 amino acids. CDR3 amino acids: CASRTASTDTQYF. In DNA form, the CDR3 reads TGTGCCAGCAGGACAGCTAGCACAGATACGCAGTATTTT.

The chain is built from TRBV19 and TRBJ2-7, with TRBD1 identical over 10 bases. CDR3 size: 15 residues. Trimming removed 4 bases from V and 4 bases from J; junction bases left unmatched: 7. Germline V gene sequence: CDR1 LNHDA, CDR2 SQIVND (reference sequence). The CDR3 DNA follows: TGTGCCAGTAGTACTCGACAGGGGGCTTCGTACGAGCAGTACTTC. Translated, it gives CASSTRQGASYEQYF. Variable domain in full (rest from reference TRBV19 and TRBJ2-7): DGGITQSPKYLFRKEGQNVTLSCEQNLNHDAMYWYRQDPGQGLRLIYYSQIVNDFQKGDIAEGYSVSREKKESFPLTVTSAQKNPTAFYLCASSTRQGASYEQYFGPGTRLTVT.

This clone was counted only a few times. The chain joins TRBV6-5 to TRBJ2-7, with a weak D call TRBD2 (6 bases). CDR3 length: 15 residues. The V end was cut by 6 bases, the J end by 3 bases, with 18 bases between. Germline loops: CDR1 MNHEY, CDR2 SVGAGI. The CDR3 nucleotides are TGTGCCAGCAGAGGTACCGGGACGGGGGTCTACGAGCAGTACTTC. Translated: CASRGTGTGVYEQYF.